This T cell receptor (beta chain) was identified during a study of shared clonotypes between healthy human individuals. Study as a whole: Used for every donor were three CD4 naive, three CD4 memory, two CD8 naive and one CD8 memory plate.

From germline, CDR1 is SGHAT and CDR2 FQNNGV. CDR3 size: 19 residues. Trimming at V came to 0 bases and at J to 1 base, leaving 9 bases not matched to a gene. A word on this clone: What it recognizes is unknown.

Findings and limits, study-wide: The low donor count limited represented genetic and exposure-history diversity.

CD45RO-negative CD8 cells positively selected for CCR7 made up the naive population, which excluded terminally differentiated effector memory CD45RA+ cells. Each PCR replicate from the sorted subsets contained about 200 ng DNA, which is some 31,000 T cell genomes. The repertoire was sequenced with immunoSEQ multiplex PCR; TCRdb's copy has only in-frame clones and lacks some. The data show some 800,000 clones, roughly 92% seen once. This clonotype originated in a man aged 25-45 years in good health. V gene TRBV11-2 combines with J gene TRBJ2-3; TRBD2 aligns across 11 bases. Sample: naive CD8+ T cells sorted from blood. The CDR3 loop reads CASSLDGLSLAGGTDTQYF. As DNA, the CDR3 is TGTGCCAGCAGCTTAGATGGTCTCTCACTAGCGGGAGGCACAGATACGCAGTATTTT. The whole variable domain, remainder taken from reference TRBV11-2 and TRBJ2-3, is EAGVAQSPRYKIIEKRQSVAFWCNPISGHATLYWYQQILGQGPKLLIQFQNNGVVDDSQLPKDRFSAERLKGVDSTLKIQPAKLEDSAVYLCASSLDGLSLAGGTDTQYFGPGTRLTVL.